This record concerns one T cell receptor beta chain sequence. Its target is not known. As to treatment: approximately nine-day PBMC culture with coronavirus spike peptide pools or control peptides (ViraFEST assay). Those CD4+ T cells from the unexposed donor predate the COVID-19 pandemic (2011-2018). Using peptide pools, antigen-specific T cells were expanded in ViraFEST before TCRs were sequenced. Fresh IL-2 medium was used to replace half of the medium on days 3 and 7. Germline V CDR1 and CDR2: SGHVS, FNYEAQ. This CDR3 has 16 amino acids. V lost 2 bases to trimming and J lost 4 bases; unmatched junction nucleotides: 9. These data belong to a study of vaccination and CD4 T cells after COVID-19. The Oncomine TCR Beta short-read assay was what sequenced the DNA obtained from cultured CD4+ T cells. TCRdb fed the PCR reads into MiXCR, producing one record per CDR3 protein. The top ten hold roughly a third of the sample, which has 4,000 to 5,000 distinct CDR3 sequences, roughly 60% seen once.

Sequenced input: CD4+ T cells from blood, cultured in vitro. This receptor was taken from a human donor in good health. The rearrangement links TRBV7-6 to TRBJ2-5, with 8 bases matching TRBD2. This CDR3 reads CASSLSAGVLLETQYF. The CDR3, as DNA: TGTGCCAGCAGCTTATCAGCGGGAGTATTGTTAGAGACCCAGTACTTC.